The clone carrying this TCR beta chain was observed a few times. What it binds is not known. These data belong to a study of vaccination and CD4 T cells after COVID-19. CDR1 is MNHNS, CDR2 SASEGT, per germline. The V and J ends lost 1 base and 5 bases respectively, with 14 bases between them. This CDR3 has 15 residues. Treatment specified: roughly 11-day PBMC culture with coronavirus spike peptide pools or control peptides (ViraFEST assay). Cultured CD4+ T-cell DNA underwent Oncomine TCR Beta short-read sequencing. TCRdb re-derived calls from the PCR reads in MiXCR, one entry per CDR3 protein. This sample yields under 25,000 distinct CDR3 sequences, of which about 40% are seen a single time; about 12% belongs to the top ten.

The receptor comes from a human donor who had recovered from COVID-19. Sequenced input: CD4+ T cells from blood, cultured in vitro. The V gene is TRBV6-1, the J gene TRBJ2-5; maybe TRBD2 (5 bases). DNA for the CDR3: TGTGCCAGCAGTGAAGGGCCCCTAGCAGGCGAGACCCAGTACTTC. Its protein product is CASSEGPLAGETQYF.